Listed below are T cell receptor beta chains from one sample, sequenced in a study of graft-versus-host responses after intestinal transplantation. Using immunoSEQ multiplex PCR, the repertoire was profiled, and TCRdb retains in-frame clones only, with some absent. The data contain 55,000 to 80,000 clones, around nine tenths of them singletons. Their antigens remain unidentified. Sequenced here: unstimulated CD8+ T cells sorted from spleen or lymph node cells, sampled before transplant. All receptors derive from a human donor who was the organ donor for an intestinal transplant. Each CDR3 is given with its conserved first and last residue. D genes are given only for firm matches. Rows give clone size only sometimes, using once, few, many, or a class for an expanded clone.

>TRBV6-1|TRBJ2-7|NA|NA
TGTGCCAGCAGACCCTCCTACCGGGACAACGGGCAGTACTTC
CASRPSYRDNGQYF
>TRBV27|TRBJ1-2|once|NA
TGTGCCAGTTTGGGCCAGGGAGGCTACACCTTC
CASLGQGGYTF
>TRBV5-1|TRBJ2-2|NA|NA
TGCGCCAGCAGCTTGGCAGGGATCGGGGAGCTGTTTTTT
CASSLAGIGELFF
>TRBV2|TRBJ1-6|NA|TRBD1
TGTGCCAGCAGTAGGGGACAGCTAAATTCACCCCTCCACTTT
CASSRGQLNSPLHF
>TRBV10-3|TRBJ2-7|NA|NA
TGTGCCATCAGTGAGTTGGACCTAGGGGGCGAGCAGTACTTC
CAISELDLGGEQYF
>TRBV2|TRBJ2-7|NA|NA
TGTGCCAGCAACCAGGAGTACTTC
CASNQEYF
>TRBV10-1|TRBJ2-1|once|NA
TGCGCCAGCAGTGAGTCTTACGGAGGGTACAATGAGCAGTTCTTC
CASSESYGGYNEQFF
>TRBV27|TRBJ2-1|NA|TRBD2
TGTGCCAGCACCCCGTGGGCTAGCGGTACGAGCTCCTACAATGAGCAGTTCTTC
CASTPWASGTSSYNEQFF
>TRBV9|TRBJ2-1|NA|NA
TGTGCCAGCACTACCGGTAGCTCCTACAATGAGCAGTTCTTC
CASTTGSSYNEQFF
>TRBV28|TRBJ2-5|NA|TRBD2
TGTGCCAGCAGTGCCCTCATGAGCGGGAGAGAAGAGACCCAGTACTTC
CASSALMSGREETQYF
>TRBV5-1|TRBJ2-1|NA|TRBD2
TGCGCCAGCAGCTTGGTACTAGCGGGAGGGGAGCAGTTCTTC
CASSLVLAGGEQFF
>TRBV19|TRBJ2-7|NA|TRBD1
TGTGCCAGTAGTAGGGCAGGGGGAAGAGAAGAGCAGTACTTC
CASSRAGGREEQYF
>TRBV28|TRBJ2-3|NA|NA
TGTGCCAGCAGTTGGTTAGCGGATACGCAGTATTTT
CASSWLADTQYF
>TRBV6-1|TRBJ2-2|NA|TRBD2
TGTGCCAGCAGTGAACTAGCGGGGTCTGGCGGGGAGCTGTTTTTT
CASSELAGSGGELFF
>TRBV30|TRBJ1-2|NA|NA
TGTGCCTGGAGTCTAAGGGGTAACTATGGCTACACCTTC
CAWSLRGNYGYTF
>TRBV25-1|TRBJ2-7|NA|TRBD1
TGTGCCAGCAGAAGGGACAGGGGGACCTACGAGCAGTACTTC
CASRRDRGTYEQYF
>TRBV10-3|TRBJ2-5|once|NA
TGTGCCATCAAGGGGCTCGCAGGGGAGACCCAGTACTTC
CAIKGLAGETQYF
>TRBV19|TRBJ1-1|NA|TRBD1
TGTGCCAGTAGTGGGGACAGAGGTGAAGCTTTCTTT
CASSGDRGEAFF
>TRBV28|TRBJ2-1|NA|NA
TGTGCCAGCACCGGAGCTAATGAGCAGTTCTTC
CASTGANEQFF
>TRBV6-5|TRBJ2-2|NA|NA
TGTGCCAGCAGCTTAGACCCTCGGGGCACCGGGGAGCTGTTTTTT
CASSLDPRGTGELFF
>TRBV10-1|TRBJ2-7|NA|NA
TGCGCCACCCTGGTCGGCCCAGACAAATACGAGCAGTACTTC
CATLVGPDKYEQYF
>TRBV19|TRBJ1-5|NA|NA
TGTGCCAGTAGTGGATCGCAGGGGAATAGCAATCAGCCCCAGCATTTT
CASSGSQGNSNQPQHF
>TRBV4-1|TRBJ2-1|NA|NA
TGCGCCAGCAGCCAAGTGGCCGGGAGAGCTTACAATGAGCAGTTCTTC
CASSQVAGRAYNEQFF
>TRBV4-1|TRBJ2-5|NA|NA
TGCGCCAGCAGCCATCTGGGGGGAGATGGGGAGACCCAGTACTTC
CASSHLGGDGETQYF
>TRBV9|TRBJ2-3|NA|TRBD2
TGTGCCAGCAGCAATAGCGGGAGGGTGACAGATACGCAGTATTTT
CASSNSGRVTDTQYF
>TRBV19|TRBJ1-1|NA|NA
TGTGCCAGTAAACTGGTGGAGGGGTCCGGTACTGAAGCTTTCTTT
CASKLVEGSGTEAFF
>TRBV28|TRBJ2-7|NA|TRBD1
TGTGCCAGCATCCCGGGACAGGGTCGCTACGAGCAGTACTTC
CASIPGQGRYEQYF
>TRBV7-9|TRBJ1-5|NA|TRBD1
TGTGCCAGCAGCCCAGGGGGCCTACAGCCCCAGCATTTT
CASSPGGLQPQHF
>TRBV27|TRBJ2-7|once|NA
TGTGCCAGCAGTTTATCCCTCAGGGACTACGAGCAGTACTTC
CASSLSLRDYEQYF
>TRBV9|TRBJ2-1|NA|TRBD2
TGTGCCAGCAGCGCCGGACTAGCGGACTACAATGAGCAGTTCTTC
CASSAGLADYNEQFF
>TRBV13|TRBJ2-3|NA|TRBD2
TGTGCCAGCAGCTTCTTAGCGGGAGGGTCAGATACGCAGTATTTT
CASSFLAGGSDTQYF
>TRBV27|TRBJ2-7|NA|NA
TGTGCCAGCTTGCGGTGGAGGCCCCCTTTCTACGAGCAGTACTTC
CASLRWRPPFYEQYF
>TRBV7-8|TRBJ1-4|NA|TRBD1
TGTGCCAGCAGCTTAGCCTATATGGACAGGAATGAAAAACTGTTTTTT
CASSLAYMDRNEKLFF
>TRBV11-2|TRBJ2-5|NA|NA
TGTGCCAGCAGCACAGGGTACGAGACCCAGTACTTC
CASSTGYETQYF
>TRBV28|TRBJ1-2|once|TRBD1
TGTGCCAGCAGTTCGGCGGAGACAGGGAATGGCTACACCTTC
CASSSAETGNGYTF
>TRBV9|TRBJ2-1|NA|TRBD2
TGTGCCAGCAGCGTGGGGCGGGAGGTCCCCTACAATGAGCAGTTCTTC
CASSVGREVPYNEQFF
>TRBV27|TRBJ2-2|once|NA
TGTGCCACCCATCTCGGGAGTCGGCCGACCGGGGAGCTGTTTTTT
CATHLGSRPTGELFF
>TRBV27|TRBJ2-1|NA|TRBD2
TGTGCCAGCGGGAGGGCCTCCGATGAGCAGTTCTTC
CASGRASDEQFF
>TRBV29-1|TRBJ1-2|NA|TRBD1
TGCAGCGTCGCTGTGGGACAGGGAGGTGGCTACACCTTC
CSVAVGQGGGYTF
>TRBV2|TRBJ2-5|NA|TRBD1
TGTGCCAGCAGTGGAGGCGTTGGGGACAGGAAGGACAGGGAGACCCAGTACTTC
CASSGGVGDRKDRETQYF
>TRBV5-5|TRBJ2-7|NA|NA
TGTGCCAGCAGCTTGGAAGGGGGTAACTATTACGAGCAGTACTTC
CASSLEGGNYYEQYF
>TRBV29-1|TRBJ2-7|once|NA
TGCAGCGTTGTTGCGGGATCCCAATACGAGCAGTACTTC
CSVVAGSQYEQYF
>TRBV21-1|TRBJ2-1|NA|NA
TGTGCCAGCAGCAAACGCAGCGGGAGCAATGAGCAGTTCTTC
CASSKRSGSNEQFF
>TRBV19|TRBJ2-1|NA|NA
TGTGCCAGTAGCGTAGGGGTTTACAATGAGCAGTTCTTC
CASSVGVYNEQFF
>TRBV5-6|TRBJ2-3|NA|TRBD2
TGTGCCAGCAGCTGGGGGGGGGATACGCAGTATTTT
CASSWGGDTQYF
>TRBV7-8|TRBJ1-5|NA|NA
TGTGCCAGCAGCTACCAAGGGGAACGCGGGGGGCACGGCAATCAGCCCCAGCATTTT
CASSYQGERGGHGNQPQHF
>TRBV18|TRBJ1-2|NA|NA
TGTGCCAGCTCACCTAGCCTGACCAGGGGCCTCCTCCATGGCTACACCTTC
CASSPSLTRGLLHGYTF
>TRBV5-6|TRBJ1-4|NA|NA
TGTGCCAGCAGTTCTCCCTTAACTAATGAAAAACTGTTTTTT
CASSSPLTNEKLFF
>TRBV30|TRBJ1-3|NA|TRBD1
TGTGCCTGGAAACGACAGGGGAACACCATATATTTT
CAWKRQGNTIYF
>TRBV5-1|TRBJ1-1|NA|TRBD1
TGCGCCAGCAGCTTAACAGGGGCAGAAGCTTTCTTT
CASSLTGAEAFF
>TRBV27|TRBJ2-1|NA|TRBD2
TGTGCCAGCAGCTTAAGGACTAGCGGGTCCACTGGGGACAATGAGCAGTTCTTC
CASSLRTSGSTGDNEQFF
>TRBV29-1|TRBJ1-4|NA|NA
TGCAGCGTTAGGGAGGGGAATGAGAAACTGTTTTTT
CSVREGNEKLFF
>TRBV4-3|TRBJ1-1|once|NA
TGCGCCAGCAGCCAAGATCGGCAGCCCCAGGGGTGGACTGAAGCTTTCTTT
CASSQDRQPQGWTEAFF
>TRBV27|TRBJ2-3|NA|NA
TGTGCCAGCTTTGCGGGACTTGGCACAGATACGCAGTATTTT
CASFAGLGTDTQYF
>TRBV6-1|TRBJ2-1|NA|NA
TGTGCCAGCAGTGGGTGGGTGGGGCAGGAGCAGTTCTTC
CASSGWVGQEQFF